Following are 13 T cell receptor beta chains from one sample sequenced in a study of T cells in Graves' hyperthyroidism and ophthalmopathy. Regions amplified from RNA transcripts were the TCR beta CDR3 regions. First-round RT-PCR with HTBI primers amplified the TCR CDR3 region. TCRdb re-called the multiplex PCR reads through MiXCR, storing one row per CDR3 protein. The sample lists roughly 710,000 distinct CDR3 sequences, roughly a third occurring once. Sample: blood. These receptors were taken from a woman aged 40-49 years with Graves' hyperthyroidism.

The chain employs TRBV6-5 and TRBJ2-2, with D unresolved. Trimming took 8 bases from V and 1 from J, leaving 11 bases between them. CDR3 length equals 14 residues. Germline loops: CDR1 MNHEY, CDR2 SVGAGI. Here the CDR3 DNA reads TGTGCCAGCCGCCGTCAGTGGAACACCGGGGAGCTGTTTTTT. Translated, it gives CASRRQWNTGELFF.

This clonotype was seen many times. The rearrangement uses TRBV10-3 and TRBJ1-1; TRBD1 matches at 8 bases. J gave up 5 bases and V 11 bases, and 7 bases lay outside the gene matches. The CDR3 spans 12 residues. Germline-derived CDR1 and CDR2 are ENHRY and SYGVKD. CDR3: CAALDRATEAFF. Here the CDR3 DNA reads TGTGCCGCATTGGACAGGGCGACTGAAGCTTTCTTT.

V usage is TRBV10-2 and J usage is TRBJ1-1; maybe TRBD1 (5 bases). Trimming took 6 bases from V and 9 from J, leaving 5 bases between them. Germline CDR1 reads WSHSY; CDR2 reads SAAADI. CDR3 size: 9 residues. DNA for the CDR3: TGCGCCAGCAGGGACAAAGCTTTCTTT. Translation: CASRDKAFF.

This clonotype was seen only a few times. This rearrangement joins TRBV2 to TRBJ2-6; the D gene is possibly TRBD1 (5 bases). Germline lookup yields CDR1 SNHLY and CDR2 FYNNEI. There are 15 residues in the CDR3. V lost 7 bases and J lost 4, with 14 bases in between. The CDR3: CASMVIGAGANVLTF. CDR3 coding DNA: TGTGCCAGCATGGTGATTGGGGCCGGGGCCAACGTCCTGACTTTC.

The V call is TRBV10-3, the J call TRBJ1-5; weak D call: TRBD1 (6 bases). Trimming shortened V by 10 bases and J by 5 bases, and 27 bases separated the two germline ends. Germline assignment: CDR1 ENHRY and CDR2 SYGVKD. This CDR3 spans 17 amino acids. The CDR3 coding sequence is TGTGCCAGCACCCGAGGTGCGGGCAGGGGTTTCGATCAGCCCCAGCATTTT. It codes for CASTRGAGRGFDQPQHF.

At least ten counts were recorded for this clonotype. The chain carries TRBV12-3 or TRBV12-4 and TRBJ2-5; D uncertain. Trimming pared 1 base from V and 5 bases from J, leaving 8 bases between. The CDR3 runs to 13 residues. CDR3 loop: CASSLVQAETQYF. DNA of the CDR3: TGTGCCAGCAGTTTAGTCCAGGCGGAGACCCAGTACTTC.

CDR3 in DNA: TGTGCCAGCAGCCCCCCCCGAGGGCAGGGAGCTAACTATGGCTACACCTTC. Protein product: CASSPPRGQGANYGYTF. The chain joins TRBV7-9 to TRBJ1-2; D is perhaps TRBD1 (5 bases). CDR1 and CDR2 (germline): SEHNR, FQNEAQ (reference sequence). The CDR3 has 17 residues. V lost 5 bases, J lost 0 bases, and 19 bases lay in between.

V and J are TRBV10-3 and TRBJ1-1; 9 positions match TRBD1. J was trimmed by 4 bases and V by 6 bases; bases with no gene match: 6. Germline V gene data show CDR1 as ENHRY and CDR2 as SYGVKD. CDR3 length equals 14 residues. The DNA for the CDR3 is TGTGCCATCAGCCAAGAGACAGGGGGCACTGAAGCTTTCTTT. This sequence encodes CAISQETGGTEAFF.

The count of this clonotype is one. J is TRBJ2-7 and V is TRBV7-9; TRBD2 agrees at 10 bases. Germline V gives CDR1 SEHNR, CDR2 FQNEAQ (reference sequence). The J segment lost 3 bases and the V segment lost 6 bases, leaving 11 bases of the junction unmatched. This CDR3 is built from 16 residues. The DNA of the CDR3 is TGTGCCAGCAGTTCATCTCGCCTAGCGGGGGACTACGAGCAGTACTTC. This encodes CASSSSRLAGDYEQYF.

In regard to this clonotype: This clone may be a read error of a much larger clone one base away. The chain recombines TRBV6-5 with TRBJ1-2, with D possibly being TRBD1 (6 bases). The germline CDR1 and CDR2 sequences are MNHEY and SVGAGI. The V end was cut by 4 bases, the J end by 6 bases, with 15 bases between. The CDR3 totals 14 residues. Here the CDR3 reads CASSCSAGGDGYTF. CDR3 coding DNA: TGTGCCAGCAGTTGCTCGGCGGGGGGCGATGGCTACACCTTC.

This clonotype came up many times. CDR3 amino acids: CASSRDRATGELFF. For the CDR3, the DNA is TGTGCCAGCAGCCGCGACAGGGCCACCGGGGAGCTGTTTTTT. The chain joins TRBV10-3 to TRBJ2-2, with 7 nucleotides matching TRBD1. The CDR3 loop spans 14 amino acids. Germline V gene sequence: CDR1 ENHRY, CDR2 SYGVKD. V trimming: 10 bases; J trimming: 4 bases; junction bases outside the gene matches: 9.

The CDR3 reads CASSETGEYSPLHF. The CDR3 DNA reads as TGTGCCAGCAGTGAGACAGGGGAATATTCACCCCTCCACTTT. The chain is built from TRBV2 and TRBJ1-6; 8 bases line up with TRBD1. The junction had 3 bases not matched to a gene; V was cut back by 3 bases and J by 8 bases. CDR1 SNHLY and CDR2 FYNNEI come from the germline V gene. The CDR3 totals 14 residues.

This chain links TRBV5-1 with TRBJ1-1; no clear D. CDR3 size: 14 residues. The ends were cut back, 3 bases at V and 0 bases at J, with 9 bases in the middle. Germline assignment: CDR1 SGHRS and CDR2 YFSETQ. The CDR3 is CASSSQAMNTEAFF. In nucleotides, the CDR3 is TGCGCCAGCAGCTCCCAGGCCATGAACACTGAAGCTTTCTTT.